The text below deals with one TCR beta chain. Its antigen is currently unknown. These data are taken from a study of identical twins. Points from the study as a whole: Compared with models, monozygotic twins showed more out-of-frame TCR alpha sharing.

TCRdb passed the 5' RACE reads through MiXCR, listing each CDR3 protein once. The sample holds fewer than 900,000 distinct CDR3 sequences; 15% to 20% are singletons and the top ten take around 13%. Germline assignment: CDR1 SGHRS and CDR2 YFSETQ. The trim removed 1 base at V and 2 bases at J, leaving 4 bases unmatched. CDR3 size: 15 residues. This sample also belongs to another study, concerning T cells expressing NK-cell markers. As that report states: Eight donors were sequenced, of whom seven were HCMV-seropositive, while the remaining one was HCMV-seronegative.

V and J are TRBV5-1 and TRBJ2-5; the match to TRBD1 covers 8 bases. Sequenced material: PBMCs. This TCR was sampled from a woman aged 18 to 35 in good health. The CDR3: CASSLQGAEQETQYF. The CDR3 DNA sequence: TGCGCCAGCAGCTTGCAGGGGGCGGAACAAGAGACCCAGTACTTC.